These T cell receptor beta chains were read from a single sample in a study of T cells after yellow fever vaccination. MiXCR was run by TCRdb on the 5' RACE reads, yielding one entry per CDR3 protein. The sample shows a few hundred thousand distinct CDR3 sequences, around 4.5% of them seen only once. This sample comprised PBMCs, obtained 15 days after the yellow fever booster vaccination. The receptor set was obtained from a man aged 18-30 years who received the YFV17D yellow fever vaccine. CDR3s include the opening cysteine and the closing phenylalanine or tryptophan. Fields, in order: V gene, J gene, D gene, clone size, CDR3 protein, CDR3 DNA. The D gene is left open where the match is weak. Size tells how often a clone was seen (once, few, many) or the class of an expanded clone, and some rows leave it out.

TRBV7-2	TRBJ2-5	-	-	CASSRFYQETQYF	TGTGCCAGCAGCCGATTTTACCAAGAGACCCAGTACTTC
TRBV5-5	TRBJ2-5	TRBD2	medium-sized	CASSLFSGGAETQYF	TGTGCCAGCAGCTTGTTTAGCGGGGGGGCCGAGACCCAGTACTTC
TRBV7-9	TRBJ2-7	-	many	CASSSLISSEQYF	TGTGCCAGCAGCTCTCTTATATCTAGCGAGCAGTACTTC
TRBV11-3	TRBJ1-1	-	-	CASSLDGQNTEAFF	TGTGCCAGCAGCCTAGACGGACAGAACACTGAAGCTTTCTTT
TRBV10-3	TRBJ1-1	-	many	CAIRGFGQHTEAFF	TGTGCCATCAGGGGTTTTGGGCAGCACACTGAAGCTTTCTTT
TRBV5-1	TRBJ2-1	TRBD2	-	CASYASGGLGDQFF	TGCGCCAGCTACGCTAGCGGGGGGCTTGGAGATCAGTTCTTC
TRBV7-2	TRBJ1-6	TRBD1	few	CASSLGQAFHF	TGTGCCAGCAGCCTAGGACAGGCTTTCCACTTT
TRBV5-1	TRBJ1-4	-	many	CASSDPTGTNEKLFF	TGCGCCAGCAGCGATCCTACAGGGACTAATGAAAAACTGTTTTTT
TRBV4-1	TRBJ2-7	TRBD2	-	CASSHQGGYEQYF	TGCGCCAGCAGCCACCAGGGAGGGTACGAGCAGTACTTC
TRBV20-1	TRBJ2-5	-	many	CSARVDGQETQYF	TGCAGTGCTAGGGTGGACGGCCAAGAGACCCAGTACTTC
TRBV4-2	TRBJ1-5	-	-	CASSQAGISGNQPQHF	TGTGCCAGCAGCCAAGCGGGCATAAGTGGCAATCAGCCCCAGCATTTT
TRBV12-3/TRBV12-4	TRBJ1-5	-	-	CASTGQFSNQPQHF	TGTGCCAGCACCGGACAGTTTAGCAATCAGCCCCAGCATTTT
TRBV7-9	TRBJ1-2	-	few	CASSPPETYGYTF	TGTGCCAGCAGCCCACCAGAGACCTATGGCTACACCTTC
TRBV4-3	TRBJ1-1	-	few	CASSQDMGAPHLNTEAFF	TGCGCCAGCAGCCAAGATATGGGGGCCCCACACTTGAACACTGAAGCTTTCTTT
TRBV3-1	TRBJ1-1	TRBD1	many	CASSQVSRGAFF	TGTGCCAGCAGCCAAGTGTCCAGGGGGGCTTTCTTT
TRBV5-1	TRBJ2-6	-	-	CASSLFLQGYTGANVLTF	TGCGCCAGCAGCCTCTTTTTACAGGGCTATACTGGGGCCAACGTCCTGACTTTC
TRBV2	TRBJ2-1	TRBD1	few	CASSRQGRGNEQFF	TGTGCCAGCAGCCGACAGGGAAGGGGCAATGAGCAGTTCTTC
TRBV7-2	TRBJ2-5	-	many	CASRLSKTQYF	TGTGCCAGCAGGCTTAGTAAGACCCAGTACTTC
TRBV20-1	TRBJ1-5	-	few	CSARESRSYSNQPQHF	TGCAGTGCTAGAGAAAGTCGGAGTTATAGCAATCAGCCCCAGCATTTT
TRBV12-3/TRBV12-4	TRBJ2-7	-	-	CASSPNWGTVSYEQYF	TGTGCCAGCAGTCCCAACTGGGGGACTGTCTCCTACGAGCAGTACTTC
TRBV4-1	TRBJ1-5	-	few	CASSDVQSGQPQHF	TGCGCCAGCAGTGATGTCCAGTCGGGTCAGCCCCAGCATTTT
TRBV7-2	TRBJ2-3	-	few	CASSLKLTDTQYF	TGTGCCAGCAGCCTTAAACTCACAGATACGCAGTATTTT
TRBV7-9	TRBJ2-5	TRBD2	-	CASSLVGAGGYGETQYF	TGTGCCAGCAGCTTAGTCGGAGCGGGGGGGTATGGAGAGACCCAGTACTTC
TRBV7-2	TRBJ2-1	-	few	CASSFGARYTEQFF	TGTGCCAGCAGCTTTGGGGCTCGGTATACTGAGCAGTTCTTC
TRBV9	TRBJ1-2	-	-	CASSPGGTPSTF	TGTGCCAGCAGCCCCGGGGGGACTCCCTCCACCTTC
TRBV7-9	TRBJ1-6	-	few	CASSSENTPLHF	TGTGCCAGCAGCTCCGAAAACACACCCCTCCACTTT
TRBV4-2	TRBJ1-5	-	few	CASSQVSREGQPQHF	TGTGCCAGCAGCCAAGTGTCGAGGGAGGGTCAGCCCCAGCATTTT
TRBV20-1	TRBJ2-3	-	many	CSAILASTDTQYF	TGCAGTGCAATACTAGCAAGCACAGATACGCAGTATTTT
TRBV20-1	TRBJ1-2	TRBD1	-	CSARIAGTVNYGYTF	TGCAGTGCTAGAATAGCCGGGACAGTAAACTATGGCTACACCTTC
TRBV6-2/TRBV6-3	TRBJ1-5	-	few	CASRNGGGDQPQHF	TGTGCCAGCAGAAACGGGGGGGGAGACCAGCCCCAGCATTTT
TRBV5-1	TRBJ2-1	-	-	CASSLAWDEQFF	TGCGCCAGCAGCTTGGCATGGGATGAGCAGTTCTTC
TRBV5-1	TRBJ2-5	-	few	CASHPGQRVGETQYF	TGCGCCAGCCACCCCGGACAGCGGGTGGGCGAGACCCAGTACTTC
TRBV19	TRBJ1-1	TRBD1	-	CASMDRVHTEAFF	TGTGCCAGTATGGACAGGGTCCACACTGAAGCTTTCTTT
TRBV5-1	TRBJ2-5	TRBD1	many	CASSLEPTGTETQYF	TGCGCCAGCAGCCTCGAACCGACAGGGACGGAGACCCAGTACTTC
TRBV9	TRBJ2-3	TRBD2	-	CASSGGGGGTDTQYF	TGTGCCAGCAGCGGCGGGGGGGGAGGCACAGATACGCAGTATTTT
TRBV5-6	TRBJ1-2	-	-	CASREAEYYGYTF	TGTGCCAGCAGGGAAGCAGAATACTATGGCTACACCTTC
TRBV4-1	TRBJ2-3	TRBD2	-	CASSQDPGTSGETDTQYF	TGCGCCAGCAGCCAAGATCCGGGGACTAGCGGGGAGACAGATACGCAGTATTTT
TRBV12-3/TRBV12-4	TRBJ1-2	TRBD1	many	CASSQGASGYTF	TGTGCCAGCAGTCAGGGGGCGTCTGGCTACACCTTC
TRBV7-6	TRBJ2-5	TRBD1	many	CASSLGWTGQETQYF	TGTGCCAGCAGCTTAGGGTGGACAGGCCAAGAGACCCAGTACTTC
TRBV19	TRBJ2-1	-	many	CASSRGLADSYNEQFF	TGTGCCAGTAGCCGGGGTTTAGCGGACTCCTACAATGAGCAGTTCTTC
TRBV18	TRBJ2-1	TRBD2	few	CASSRGGAPYNEQFF	TGTGCCAGCTCACGCGGGGGGGCTCCCTACAATGAGCAGTTCTTC